The TCR beta chain under discussion was sequenced for a study of T-cell memory formation after mild COVID-19. In regard to this clonotype: Its antigen is undetermined.

The 5'RACE method, run with constant-segment primers, produced TCR alpha and TCR beta cDNA libraries (carrying sample barcodes and UMIs). Each CDR3 protein gets one entry after TCRdb re-called the 5' RACE reads with MiXCR. The sample has more than 85,000 distinct CDR3 sequences, 11% seen once. This CDR3 contains 13 residues. In germline, CDR1 is SGHDT, CDR2 YYEEEE. Trimming took 0 bases from V and 9 from J, leaving 10 bases between them. Study conclusions and caveats: Those CD4+ clones that contracted were mainly in CM and EM (CD8+ ones in EMRA). CD4+ bias marked clones expanding day 15 to 37, unlike balanced contracting clones.

The sequence was collected from a man younger than 35 who had mild COVID-19 (a few samples of this study predate the infection). Cell type and time point are not known. The chain carries TRBV5-6 and TRBJ2-1; D perhaps matches TRBD2 (5 bases). Material: PBMCs or a T cell subset sorted from them (not recorded which). The CDR3: CASSLASGFEQFF. The CDR3 coding sequence is TGTGCCAGCAGCTTGGCCTCGGGGTTTGAGCAGTTCTTC.